The 27 T cell receptor beta chains in this list originate from one sample, sequenced in a study of T cells in women clearing cervical HPV infection. Repertoires were generated with immunoSEQ multiplex PCR, while TCRdb's copy carries only in-frame clones and drops some. Here the sample table reports some 15,000 clones. The sample comprised blood buffy coat. The origin of the receptors is a woman aged 18-70 years with a cervical HPV16 infection that either progressed to CIN3+ or cleared (not recorded which).

Note on this clone: The read halts 3 residues ahead of the CDR3 end, with the missing end drawn from the germline J gene. This chain links TRBV29-1 with TRBJ1-5; 7 nucleotides line up with TRBD1. This CDR3 has 13 residues. V was pared by 4 bases and J by 1 base, with 1 base of the junction left unmatched. Per the germline V gene, CDR1 is SQVTM and CDR2 is ANQGSEA. CDR3 sequence reads: CSVVTGSNQPQHF. The sequenced CDR3 bases are TGCAGCGTTGTGACAGGGAGCAATCAGCCC. Complete variable domain (other parts from reference TRBV29-1 and TRBJ1-5): SAVISQKPSRDICQRGTSLTIQCQVDSQVTMMFWYRQQPGQSLTLIATANQGSEATYESGFVIDKFPISRPNLTFSTLTVSNMSPEDSSIYLCSVVTGSNQPQHFGDGTRLSIL.

In regard to this clone: The sequence runs out 3 residues before the end of the CDR3; the remainder is reconstructed from the germline J gene. The chain employs TRBV7-9 and TRBJ2-3; weak D call: TRBD1 (5 bases). Germline assignment: CDR1 SEHNR and CDR2 FQNEAQ (reference sequence). The CDR3 length is 13 residues. The germline V and J ends were trimmed by 3 bases and 4 bases, with 8 bases remaining between them. CDR3 bases read: TGTGCCAGCAGCTTTAAGGGGCCAGATACG. It specifies CASSFKGPDT. The full-length CDR3 reads as CASSFKGPDTQYF.

As for this clone: The observed sequence ends 3 residues before the CDR3 terminus, with the missing tail filled in from the germline J gene. This chain uses TRBV5-1 with TRBJ2-5; 10 nucleotides agree with TRBD2. After removal of 2 bases from V and 3 bases from J, the junction contained 4 bases not matched to a gene. Germline lookup yields CDR1 SGHRS and CDR2 YFSETQ. The CDR3 has 15 amino acids. The sequenced CDR3 bases are TGCGCCAGCAGCTTTCTAGCGGGGGTAGAAGAGACC. Translation: CASSFLAGVEET. In full, the CDR3 reads CASSFLAGVEETQYF.

With respect to this clone: The sequence runs out 3 residues before the end of the CDR3; the remainder is reconstructed from the germline J gene. This chain uses TRBV18 with TRBJ2-3, with D perhaps TRBD2 (6 bases). The germline CDR1 and CDR2 sequences are KGHSH and LQKENI. V was pared by 5 bases and J by 1 base, with 16 bases between. This CDR3 comprises 16 residues. CDR3 residues: CASSIRDSPRTDTQYF. CDR3 bases read: TGTGCCAGCTCAATACGGGACTCTCCTCGCACAGATACG.

The part of the CDR3 DNA that was read is TGTGCCATCAGTGAGGAGGCCTATGGC. It encodes CAISEEAYG. The full CDR3 sequence reads CAISEEAYGYTF. This chain joins TRBV10-3 and TRBJ1-2; no definite D call. The read halts 3 residues ahead of the CDR3 end, with the missing end drawn from the germline J gene. Germline V CDR1 and CDR2: ENHRY, SYGVKD. V lost 2 bases, J lost 4 bases, and 5 bases lay in between. The CDR3 runs 12 residues.

With respect to this clone: The CDR3 is cut off 3 residues early in the read; its end comes from the germline J gene. This chain uses TRBV11-2 with TRBJ1-1; no clear D gene. V lost 5 bases to trimming and J lost 0 bases, with 13 bases between them. This CDR3 contains 15 residues. The germline gives CDR1 SGHAT, CDR2 FQNNGV. CDR3 region: CASSRELHMNTEAFF. The covered CDR3 bases are TGTGCCAGCAGCCGTGAATTACATATGAACACTGAA.

In regard to this clone: The read terminates 3 residues ahead of where the CDR3 ends, so the germline J gene completes it. This chain uses TRBV5-6 with TRBJ1-2; no firm D call. V shed 4 bases and J shed 5 bases, with 18 bases lying between them. There are 15 residues in the CDR3. Germline lookup yields CDR1 SGHDT and CDR2 YYEEEE. The sequenced part of the CDR3 DNA is TGTGCCAGCAGCCCCCCTGGGTTAGCTCTATATGGC. This sequence encodes CASSPPGLALYG. From start to end, the CDR3 is CASSPPGLALYGYTF.

Of note for this clone: The read stops 3 residues short of the end of the CDR3; the missing end is completed from the germline J gene. J is TRBJ1-3 and V is TRBV2; D is ambiguous. The CDR3 sequence is 14 residues long. Germline values: CDR1 SNHLY, CDR2 FYNNEI. V lost 5 bases and J lost 0, with 8 bases in between. The CDR3 is CASSPESSGNTIYF. CDR3 bases read: TGTGCCAGCAGTCCAGAGAGCTCTGGAAACACC.

As to this clone: Sequencing ends 3 residues short of the CDR3 end; the germline J gene provides the rest. Other nucleotide sequences from this sample produce the same CDR3. The chain recombines TRBV9 with TRBJ2-5; 7 positions match TRBD1. The CDR3 loop spans 14 amino acids. Germline loops: CDR1 SGDLS, CDR2 YYNGEE. Trimming took 2 bases from V and 1 from J; bases not matched to a gene: 2. The CDR3: CASSVGTVQETQYF. The CDR3 bases that were read are TGTGCCAGCAGCGTGGGGACAGTCCAAGAGACC.

In the case of this clone: The missing CDR3 end, 3 residues past where the read stops, is filled in from the germline J gene. This chain joins TRBV19 and TRBJ1-5; 9 nucleotides match TRBD1. V shed 4 bases and J 2 bases; nucleotides not matched to a gene: 9. This CDR3 spans 17 amino acids. Germline CDR1 is LNHDA and CDR2 is SQIVND (reference sequence). CDR3 residues: CASSKDRGVGGNQPQHF. Partial CDR3 DNA: TGTGCCAGTAGTAAGGACAGGGGAGTCGGCGGCAATCAGCCC.

For this clone: The sequence runs out 3 residues before the end of the CDR3; the remainder is reconstructed from the germline J gene. This chain joins TRBV20-1 and TRBJ1-2, with 9 nucleotides matching TRBD1. Germline V gene sequence: CDR1 DFQATT, CDR2 SNEGSKA (reference sequence). This CDR3 is built from 14 residues. V lost 2 bases, J lost 4 bases, and 5 bases stayed unmatched. CDR3 in amino acids: CSARTDRGGYGYTF. Incomplete CDR3 DNA: TGCAGTGCTAGAACGGACAGGGGAGGCTATGGC.

Comment on this clone: From the germline J gene comes the end of the CDR3, since the read stops 3 residues before it. The J gene is TRBJ1-6, the V gene TRBV28, with TRBD1 identical over 7 bases. This CDR3 is built from 14 residues. CDR1 and CDR2 (germline): MDHEN, SYDVKM. After removal of 5 bases from V and 5 bases from J, the junction contained 3 bases not matched to a gene. The chain's CDR3 is CASSPTGDNSPLHF. The part of the CDR3 DNA that was read is TGTGCCAGCAGTCCCACAGGGGATAATTCACCC.

A word on this clone: The missing CDR3 end, 3 residues past where the read stops, is filled in from the germline J gene. The chain employs TRBV7-2 and TRBJ1-6; D may be TRBD1 (5 bases). The germline V gene encodes CDR1 SGHTA and CDR2 FQGNSA. Trimming cost V 0 bases and J 6 bases, with 9 bases left between them. This CDR3 has 15 residues. This CDR3 reads CASSLAPGGNSPLHF. The sequenced part of the CDR3 DNA is TGTGCCAGCAGCTTAGCCCCCGGGGGTAATTCACCC.

As regards this clone: The read falls 3 residues short of the CDR3 end, and the missing part is taken from the germline J gene. The chain employs TRBV7-6 and TRBJ2-3; a weak D match, TRBD1 (5 bases). The CDR3 extends over 14 amino acids. Germline V gene lookup returns CDR1 SGHVS and CDR2 FNYEAQ. Trimming shortened V by 4 bases and J by 5 bases, and 13 bases separated the two germline ends. This CDR3 is CASSSAIREDTQYF. The part of the CDR3 DNA that was read is TGTGCCAGCAGCTCAGCGATCAGGGAAGATACG.

Concerning this clone: The missing CDR3 end, 3 residues past where the read stops, is filled in from the germline J gene. The chain joins TRBV19 to TRBJ2-2, with no clear D. This CDR3 has 11 residues. The V and J ends lost 8 bases and 8 bases respectively, with 9 bases between them. Germline-derived CDR1 and CDR2 are LNHDA and SQIVND (reference sequence). The CDR3: CASDLRGELFF. The CDR3 DNA, read in part, is TGTGCCAGTGACCTCAGGGGGGAG.

With regard to this clone: The read finishes 3 residues shy of the CDR3 end, and the germline J gene is used to complete it. The rearrangement uses TRBV29-1 and TRBJ1-5; TRBD1 is a possible D gene (5 bases). This CDR3 spans 14 amino acids. Germline loops: CDR1 SQVTM, CDR2 ANQGSEA. Trimming took 7 bases from V and 5 from J, leaving 18 bases between them. The sequenced part of the CDR3 DNA is TGCAGCGCGCCGATGTGGGGGGACGATCAGCCC. This sequence encodes CSAPMWGDDQP. The complete CDR3 reads CSAPMWGDDQPQHF.

About this clone: From the germline J gene comes the end of the CDR3, since the read stops 3 residues before it. The chain recombines TRBV6-2 or TRBV6-3 with TRBJ1-2; 8 nucleotides agree with TRBD1. The CDR3 totals 15 residues. Per the germline V gene, CDR1 is MNHEY and CDR2 is SVGEGT. Trimming took 9 bases from V and 5 from J; bases not matched to a gene: 14. CDR3 bases read: TGTGCCAGTGCCGGGACAGGTTTCGACCGGTATGGC. Its translation: CASAGTGFDRYG. The entire CDR3 is CASAGTGFDRYGYTF.

Considering frequency, this clone is medium-sized. The CDR3 extends 3 residues past the end of the read, so its final part is completed from the germline J gene. The rearrangement joins TRBV4-1 to TRBJ1-1; D possibly corresponds to TRBD1 (5 bases). Germline CDR1 MGHRA, CDR2 YSYEKL. The length of the CDR3 is 11 residues. CDR3 in amino acids: CASSQGGEAFF. The sequenced CDR3 bases are TGCGCCAGCAGCCAAGGGGGGGAG.

CDR3 region: CASSLQGAYEQYF. Incomplete CDR3 DNA: TGTGCCAGCAGCTTGCAGGGGGCATACGAG. The chain has TRBV5-4 and TRBJ2-7, with 8 bases lining up with TRBD1. The read stops 3 residues short of the end of the CDR3; the missing end is completed from the germline J gene. Germline V gene lookup returns CDR1 SGHNT and CDR2 YYREEE (reference sequence). V shed 1 base, J shed 4 bases, and the junction held 1 base outside the gene matches. The CDR3 length is 13 residues.

A remark on this clone: The DNA ends 3 residues before the CDR3 does, and the rest of the CDR3 is filled in from the germline J gene. V usage is TRBV27 and J usage is TRBJ1-2, with D perhaps TRBD1 (5 bases). From germline, CDR1 is MNHEY and CDR2 SMNVEV (reference sequence). The CDR3 has 13 amino acids. V lost 2 bases and J 6 bases, leaving 10 bases between the germline ends. CDR3 DNA, as far as it was read: TGTGCCAGCAGTTTAAGTAAAGGGGATGGC. Protein product: CASSLSKGDG. The entire CDR3 protein is CASSLSKGDGYTF.

Points on this clone: The sequence runs out 3 residues before the end of the CDR3; the remainder is reconstructed from the germline J gene. The chain has TRBV5-1 and TRBJ2-2, with 11 bases fitting TRBD1. The CDR3 extends over 15 amino acids. Germline CDR1 SGHRS, CDR2 YFSETQ. J lost 6 bases, V lost 4 bases, and 5 bases had no gene match. The covered CDR3 bases are TGCGCCAGCAGCCTAGGGACAGGGGGACCCGGGGAG. Translating gives CASSLGTGGPGE. The whole CDR3 protein reads CASSLGTGGPGELFF.

For this clone: The sequence runs out 3 residues before the end of the CDR3; the remainder is reconstructed from the germline J gene. The V call is TRBV19, the J call TRBJ2-1; 11 bases agree with TRBD1. CDR1 is LNHDA, CDR2 SQIVND, per germline (reference sequence). V gave up 4 bases and J gave up 6 bases; unmatched junction bases: 11. CDR3 length: 17 amino acids. Incomplete CDR3 DNA: TGTGCCAGTAGTAGACCTACGGGGACAGGGGGGTTCAATGAG. Protein: CASSRPTGTGGFNE. The CDR3 in full is CASSRPTGTGGFNEQFF.

By frequency, this clone registers medium-sized (0.01 to 0.1%). The sequenced fragment ends 3 residues before the CDR3 boundary, so the rest is inferred from the germline J gene. V gene TRBV18 combines with J gene TRBJ1-2; 10 bases map to TRBD1. The CDR3 totals 13 residues. Germline CDR1 KGHSH, CDR2 LQKENI. The CDR3 bases that were read are TGTGCCAGCTCACCAGGACAGGGGGAAGGC. This sequence encodes CASSPGQGEG. The whole CDR3 sequence reads CASSPGQGEGYTF.

In the case of this clone: The read ends 3 residues before the CDR3 terminus; that terminus is restored from the germline J gene. This sequence joins TRBV5-1 and TRBJ2-7; D is perhaps TRBD1 (6 bases). V lost 0 bases to trimming and J lost 2 bases, with 9 bases between them. Germline CDR1 reads SGHRS; CDR2 reads YFSETQ. The CDR3 is made up of 14 amino acids. Partial CDR3 DNA: TGCGCCAGCAGCTTGGGACAGGAACCCTACGAG. This codes for CASSLGQEPYE. The entire CDR3 protein reads CASSLGQEPYEQYF.

About this clone itself: The CDR3 extends 3 residues past the end of the read, so its final part is completed from the germline J gene. J is TRBJ1-2 and V is TRBV14; no definite D call. V was trimmed by 4 bases and J by 2 bases, leaving 14 bases between them. This CDR3 comprises 15 residues. CDR1 is SGHDN and CDR2 is FVKESK in the germline V gene. CDR3 residues: CASSRFDNTNYGYTF. The sequenced part of the CDR3 DNA is TGTGCCAGCAGCCGATTTGACAACACCAACTATGGC.

Concerning this clone itself: Read coverage stops 3 residues before the CDR3 terminus; the germline J gene supplies the remainder. V and J are TRBV30 and TRBJ1-6; TRBD1 matches at 9 bases. This CDR3 contains 15 residues. V shed 4 bases and J 7 bases; nucleotides not matched to a gene: 8. The V gene's germline CDR1 is GTSNPN and CDR2 SVGIG (reference sequence). Incomplete CDR3 DNA: TGTGCCTGGACTTTACAGGGGGCCCTGAATTCACCC. It specifies CAWTLQGALNSP. The CDR3 in full is CAWTLQGALNSPLHF.

Concerning this clone: The read halts 3 residues ahead of the CDR3 end, with the missing end drawn from the germline J gene. The chain links TRBV27 to TRBJ1-2, with D possibly matching TRBD1 (5 bases). V lost 4 bases to trimming and J lost 0 bases, with 9 bases between them. The CDR3 length is 14 residues. Germline V gives CDR1 MNHEY, CDR2 SMNVEV (reference sequence). CDR3 DNA (partial): TGTGCCAGCAGTTCCCCGACAGCTAACTATGGC. Its protein product is CASSSPTANYG. The whole CDR3 protein reads CASSSPTANYGYTF.